Listed below are T cell receptor beta chains from one sample, sequenced in a study of blood T cells in healthy people across ages. TCRdb ran MiXCR on the 5' RACE reads and lists one entry per CDR3 protein. Of some 1.6 million distinct CDR3 sequences listed, roughly a third are singletons. Specimen: blood. The receptors were gathered from a woman aged 25-40 years in good health. CDR3s leave out the opening cysteine and the closing phenylalanine or tryptophan. D genes are given only for firm matches.

J: TRBJ2-5; V: TRBV7-2; D: .; CDR3: ASSLLLEGIETQY
J: TRBJ2-1; V: TRBV5-1; D: TRBD2; CDR3: ASRTSGGPLGNEQF
J: TRBJ1-1; V: TRBV29-1; D: .; CDR3: SVDGGMNTEAF
J: TRBJ2-1; V: TRBV20-1; D: .; CDR3: SAKPRIEQF
J: TRBJ2-5; V: TRBV11-1; D: .; CDR3: ASNLGSGETQY
J: TRBJ2-4; V: TRBV2; D: .; CDR3: ASSSGLGSLAKNIQY
J: TRBJ2-1; V: TRBV11-1; D: .; CDR3: ASSGGLQETQF
J: TRBJ1-2; V: TRBV9; D: .; CDR3: ASSVGQAAYGYT
J: TRBJ2-7; V: TRBV6-1; D: .; CDR3: ASSARGAGSYEQY
J: TRBJ2-3; V: TRBV2; D: .; CDR3: ASSVLVDTQY
J: TRBJ2-1; V: TRBV20-1; D: .; CDR3: SATTGPPRNEQF
J: TRBJ2-3; V: TRBV10-1; D: .; CDR3: ASRESSGTDTQY
J: TRBJ2-1; V: TRBV3-1; D: TRBD2; CDR3: ASSQFAGVNEQF
J: TRBJ2-7; V: TRBV7-8; D: .; CDR3: ASSLVPGVGEQY
J: TRBJ2-7; V: TRBV20-1; D: .; CDR3: SGYSASYEQY
J: TRBJ2-3; V: TRBV20-1; D: .; CDR3: SARISDTQY
J: TRBJ2-5; V: TRBV12-3/TRBV12-4; D: TRBD1; CDR3: ASTATGPETQY
J: TRBJ1-4; V: TRBV30; D: TRBD1; CDR3: AWSARGRATNEKLF
J: TRBJ2-3; V: TRBV29-1; D: TRBD1; CDR3: SVERRQGRTDTQY
J: TRBJ2-2; V: TRBV20-1; D: .; CDR3: SAQNMHGPNTGELF
J: TRBJ2-3; V: TRBV27; D: TRBD2; CDR3: ASSLSSSGSTDTQY
J: TRBJ2-1; V: TRBV29-1; D: TRBD2; CDR3: SAGGTSYEQF
J: .; V: TRBV27; D: TRBD1; CDR3: ASSQYRGYEQY
J: TRBJ1-2; V: TRBV4-1; D: .; CDR3: ASSQALGGTAYGYT
J: TRBJ2-5; V: TRBV6-5; D: .; CDR3: ASSYGPAERGAGETQY
J: .; V: TRBV12-3/TRBV12-4; D: .; CDR3: ASSFFSGTPREGAKNIQY
J: TRBJ1-2; V: TRBV9; D: .; CDR3: ASSATGHGYT
J: TRBJ1-3; V: TRBV10-3; D: .; CDR3: AIRDDPGNTIY
J: TRBJ2-3; V: TRBV20-1; D: TRBD2; CDR3: SARAGAGADTQY
J: TRBJ1-2; V: TRBV5-1; D: .; CDR3: ASSLSAGGSYGYT
J: TRBJ2-7; V: TRBV2; D: .; CDR3: ASAQGTPSYEQY
J: TRBJ2-7; V: TRBV27; D: TRBD1; CDR3: ASSSGQHYEQY
J: TRBJ2-7; V: TRBV20-1; D: .; CDR3: GAREDRMSYEQY
J: TRBJ1-5; V: TRBV12-3/TRBV12-4; D: .; CDR3: ASSLGPSQTQH
J: TRBJ2-7; V: TRBV20-1; D: TRBD2; CDR3: SARGREGLYEQY
J: TRBJ1-4; V: TRBV12-3/TRBV12-4; D: .; CDR3: ASRLRGIGEKLF
J: TRBJ1-5; V: TRBV30; D: .; CDR3: AWKASNQPQH
J: TRBJ1-1; V: TRBV29-1; D: TRBD1; CDR3: SVGTALNTEAF
J: TRBJ1-4; V: TRBV28; D: TRBD1; CDR3: ASSPEGTGEEDEKLF